One sample yielded the 9 T cell receptor beta chains listed below, sequenced in a study of quantifying T cell responses using KT2 cells. Overall study: RNA was reverse transcribed with TCR alpha and beta constant-region primers.

Each cDNA got a UMI-containing oligo ligated at its 3' end. The first PCR ran about 4 cycles with an equimolar RC1.1 and RC1.2 beta primer mix. TCRdb used MiXCR to reprocess the UMI-ligation and nested PCR reads, holding one entry per CDR3 protein. Here the sample spans about 53,000 distinct CDR3 sequences, about 12% being singletons. The material sequenced was PBMCs spiked with cells of the T cell clone KT2. These receptors were collected from a human donor.

The chain couples TRBV29-1 to TRBJ2-1; D ambiguous. The CDR3 loop spans 13 amino acids. V was shortened by 7 bases and J by 7 bases, with 17 bases between the two germline ends. Germline-derived CDR1 and CDR2 are SQVTM and ANQGSEA. The CDR3 loop reads CSGISETWNEQFF. As DNA, the CDR3 is TGCAGCGGAATCTCAGAGACTTGGAATGAGCAGTTCTTC.

This clonotype showed up just a few times. V and J are TRBV6-5 and TRBJ1-6; D might be TRBD1 (5 bases). Germline loops: CDR1 MNHEY, CDR2 SVGAGI. The CDR3 is made up of 19 amino acids. V was shortened by 6 bases and J by 2 bases, with 23 bases between the two germline ends. The CDR3 DNA sequence: TGTGCCAGCAGACTGGGGAGAGGGCCGCCGGGGGCCTATAATTCACCCCTCCACTTT. It codes for CASRLGRGPPGAYNSPLHF.

This clonotype was seen a handful of times. The V and J genes are TRBV29-1 and TRBJ1-1; tentatively, D is TRBD1 (6 bases). Germline V lookup: CDR1 SQVTM, CDR2 ANQGSEA. Trimming removed 5 bases at V and 8 bases at J, with 9 bases between. The CDR3 has 10 residues. Here the CDR3 reads CSVTTGEAFF. CDR3 coding DNA: TGCAGCGTTACCACAGGGGAAGCTTTCTTT.

This clonotype was detected many times. This chain uses TRBV6-5 with TRBJ1-2; D is unclear. The CDR3 is 12 residues long. Germline CDR1 MNHEY, CDR2 SVGAGI. The V end was cut by 5 bases, the J end by 4 bases, with 8 bases between. CDR3 sequence reads: CASSLFGYGYTF. In nucleotides, the CDR3 is TGTGCCAGCAGTCTTTTTGGCTATGGCTACACCTTC.

The chain recombines TRBV5-1 with TRBJ1-4; D gene ambiguous. Trimming took 4 bases from V and 6 from J, leaving 16 bases between them. The germline CDR1 and CDR2 sequences are SGHRS and YFSETQ. This CDR3 is built from 15 residues. The CDR3 nucleotides read TGCGCCAGCAGCCCGGTCGGGGAGCCCGATGAAAAACTGTTTTTT. Translating gives CASSPVGEPDEKLFF.

This clonotype was counted a few times. The chain uses TRBV20-1 and TRBJ1-5; perhaps TRBD1 as D (5 bases). CDR3 length equals 14 residues. Germline-derived CDR1 and CDR2 are DFQATT and SNEGSKA (reference sequence). Trimming took off 1 base at V and 6 bases at J, with 13 bases between the two ends. The chain's CDR3 is CSARGRGEVQPQHF. As DNA, the CDR3 is TGCAGTGCTAGAGGGAGGGGCGAGGTTCAGCCCCAGCATTTT.

This clonotype was found a few times. The chain links TRBV30 to TRBJ2-7; a possible D gene is TRBD1 (6 bases). V was cut by 2 bases and J by 7 bases, with 12 bases left in between. In germline, CDR1 is GTSNPN, CDR2 SVGIG (reference sequence). This CDR3 comprises 12 residues. The CDR3 region has the DNA TGTGCCTGGAGTTCAGGGGACGGAGAGCAGTACTTC. Amino acids: CAWSSGDGEQYF. Looking up the rest from reference TRBV30 and TRBJ2-7 gives the full variable domain: SQTIHQWPATLVQPVGSPLSLECTVEGTSNPNLYWYRQAAGRGLQLLFYSVGIGQISSEVPQNLSASRPQDRQFILSSKKLLLSDSGFYLCAWSSGDGEQYFGPGTRLTVT.

This clonotype was counted between two and nine times. This sequence joins TRBV19 and TRBJ2-3; TRBD2 agrees at 7 bases. This CDR3 has 16 residues. Germline CDR1 is LNHDA and CDR2 is SQIVND (reference sequence). J lost 7 bases, V lost 4 bases, and 14 bases had no gene match. The CDR3 loop is CASSRRDKRDGNTQYF. CDR3 coding DNA: TGTGCCAGTAGTAGGAGAGATAAGCGGGATGGGAATACGCAGTATTTT.

This clonotype has just a few counts. This chain connects TRBV29-1 to TRBJ1-1; 7 bases agree with TRBD1. Germline CDR1 reads SQVTM; CDR2 reads ANQGSEA. The V segment lost 4 bases and the J segment 4 bases; nucleotides outside the gene matches: 9. The CDR3 has 14 amino acids. The CDR3 bases are TGCAGCGTTGCCCCCAACAGGGGTTTCACTGAAGCTTTCTTT. Protein sequence: CSVAPNRGFTEAFF.